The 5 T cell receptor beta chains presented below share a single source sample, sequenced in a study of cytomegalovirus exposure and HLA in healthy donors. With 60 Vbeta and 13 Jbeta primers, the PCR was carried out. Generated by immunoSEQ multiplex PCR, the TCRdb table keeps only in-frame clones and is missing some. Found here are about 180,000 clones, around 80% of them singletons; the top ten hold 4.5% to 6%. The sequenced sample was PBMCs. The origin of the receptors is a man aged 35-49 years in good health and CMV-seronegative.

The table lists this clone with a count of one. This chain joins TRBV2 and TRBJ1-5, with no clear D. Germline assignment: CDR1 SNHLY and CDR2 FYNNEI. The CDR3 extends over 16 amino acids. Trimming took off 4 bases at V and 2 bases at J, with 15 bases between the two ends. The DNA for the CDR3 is TGTGCCAGCAGTGGTAGGTTGGCCGGGGGCAATCAGCCCCAGCATTTT. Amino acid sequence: CASSGRLAGGNQPQHF.

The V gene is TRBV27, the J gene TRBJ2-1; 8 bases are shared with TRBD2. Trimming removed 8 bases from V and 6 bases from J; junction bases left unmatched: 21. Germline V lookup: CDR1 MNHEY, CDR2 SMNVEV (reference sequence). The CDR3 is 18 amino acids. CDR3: CASDLNVPSGPPFNEQFF. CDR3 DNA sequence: TGTGCCAGCGATCTCAACGTCCCTAGCGGGCCCCCTTTCAATGAGCAGTTCTTC.

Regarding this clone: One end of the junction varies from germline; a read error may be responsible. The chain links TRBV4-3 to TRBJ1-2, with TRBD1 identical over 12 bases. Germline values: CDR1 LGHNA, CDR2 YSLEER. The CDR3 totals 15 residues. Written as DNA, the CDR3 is TGCGCCAGCAGCAAAGAGGGACAGGGGGCTCTAGGCTACACCTTC. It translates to CASSKEGQGALGYTF.

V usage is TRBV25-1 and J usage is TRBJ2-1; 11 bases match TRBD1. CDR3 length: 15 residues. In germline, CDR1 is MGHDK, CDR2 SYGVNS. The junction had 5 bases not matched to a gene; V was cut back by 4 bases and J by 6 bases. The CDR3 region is CASSGTGGLANEQFF. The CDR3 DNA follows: TGTGCCAGCAGTGGGACAGGGGGCTTAGCCAATGAGCAGTTCTTC. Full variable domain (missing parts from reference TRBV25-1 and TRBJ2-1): EADIYQTPRYLVIGTGKKITLECSQTMGHDKMYWYQQDPGMELHLIHYSYGVNSTEKGDLSSESTVSRIRTEHFPLTLESARPSHTSQYLCASSGTGGLANEQFFGPGTRLTVL.

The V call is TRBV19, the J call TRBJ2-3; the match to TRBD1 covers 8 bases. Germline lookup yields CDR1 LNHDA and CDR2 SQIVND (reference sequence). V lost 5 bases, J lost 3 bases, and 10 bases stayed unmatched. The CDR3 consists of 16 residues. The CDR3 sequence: CASSFRTGRGTDTQYF. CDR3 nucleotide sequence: TGTGCCAGTAGTTTCCGGACAGGGCGAGGGACAGATACGCAGTATTTT.